This TCR beta chain was recovered during a study of blood T cell repertoires in COVID-19. The overall study: Two negative PCRs, clearance, or symptom resolution characterized the recovered Cohort 3 donors. COVID-19 samples collected from the United States, Italy and Spain covered acute and convalescent phases. The analysed material was cDNA or gDNA that came from T cells, B-cell-depleted T cells, or PBMCs.

Authors' processing steps: The authors estimated nucleated cell counts from reference gene primer amplification. The assay was immunoSEQ multiplex PCR, and TCRdb's table has in-frame clones only and misses some. V and J calls and clone size are copied from that table; D and trimming were computed from the DNA. The data show under 200,000 clones, around 86% seen once. With 5 bases clipped from V and 1 base from J, the junction kept 1 base outside the gene matches. CDR3 length equals 13 residues. From germline, CDR1 is MGHRA and CDR2 YSYEKL. The clonotype originates from a woman between 35 and 50 years old in a cohort exposed to, infected with or recovered from COVID-19 (not recorded which). V gene TRBV4-1 combines with J gene TRBJ1-1, with 7 bases fitting TRBD1. Sample: PBMCs or T cells enriched from blood (not recorded which). The CDR3 sequence is CASSAGGNTEAFF. The CDR3 DNA reads as TGCGCCAGCAGCGCAGGGGGGAACACTGAAGCTTTCTTT.